The T cell receptor (beta chain) described here comes from a study of control samples from healthy donors and cancer patients. Sequenced by immunoSEQ multiplex PCR; TCRdb stores in-frame clones only, minus some. Here the sample spans about 180,000 clones, approximately 94% being singletons. The sample consisted of blood. The TCR sequence derives from a woman aged 18-30 years in good health.

The CDR3 bases are TGCGCCAGCAGCTTGGTCGCTGGCGGACCGGGGGAAGCTTTCTTT. Translation: CASSLVAGGPGEAFF. This sequence joins TRBV5-1 and TRBJ1-1; D is ambiguous. The CDR3 contains 15 residues. Per the germline V gene, CDR1 is SGHRS and CDR2 is YFSETQ. V gave up 0 bases and J gave up 8 bases, with 17 bases separating them. Full variable domain (rest looked up from reference TRBV5-1 and TRBJ1-1): KAGVTQTPRYLIKTRGQQVTLSCSPISGHRSVSWYQQTPGQGLQFLFEYFSETQRNKGNFPGRFSGRQFSNSRSEMNVSTLELGDSALYLCASSLVAGGPGEAFFGQGTRLTVV.